This TCR beta chain was captured by sequencing in a study of T cells in Graves' hyperthyroidism and ophthalmopathy. Each person with ophthalmopathy scored at least 3 on the Clinical Activity Score, reached NOSPECS grade 4 or higher, and had been ill under 3 months. Amplification yielded TCR beta CDR3 regions, with RNA transcripts as the source. HTBI primers were employed in a first-round RT-PCR of the TCR CDR3. TCRdb fed the multiplex PCR reads into MiXCR, producing one record per CDR3 protein. The sample carries about 600,000 distinct CDR3 sequences, 13% to 15% recorded once. This clonotype occurred many times. Trimming removed 0 bases at V and 0 bases at J, with 15 bases between. The CDR3 totals 17 residues. Germline-derived CDR1 and CDR2 are SQVTM and ANQGSEA.

This chain uses TRBV29-1 with TRBJ2-1; D is ambiguous. Sequencing was done on a sample of blood. The sequence derives from a woman between 18 and 29 years old with Graves' ophthalmopathy. The DNA of the CDR3 is TGCAGCGTTGAAGATCCCAAACAATACAACTCCTACAATGAGCAGTTCTTC. Protein sequence: CSVEDPKQYNSYNEQFF.